This TCR beta chain came from a study of tumor and adjacent non-tumor tissue in lung cancer. Study-wide context: Each sample yielded 3.5 million to 5 million productive TCRbeta reads on average.

General study points: Tumor TCR diversity, when higher, was linked to shorter survival. Tumor tissue had significantly higher TCR diversity than normal lung.

This sample's RNA came from whole unsorted tissue. More than 3 cm separated this lung sample from the edge of the tumor. Newly diagnosed lung cancer patients had thoracic surgery in China, August–late 2014, without prior chemotherapy. The library came from three nested PCR rounds adapted from ARM-PCR protocols. A single record per CDR3 protein comes from TCRdb applying MiXCR to the multiplex PCR reads. The sample shows around 75,000 distinct CDR3 sequences, nearly 70% of them seen only once. This clonotype was recorded a few times. Its antigen is not known. The junction shows a germline mismatch at one end, possibly a read error. The CDR3 runs to 15 residues. CDR1 is LGHNA and CDR2 is YNFKEQ in the germline V gene.

The chain combines TRBV4-2 with TRBJ2-7; 7 bases agree with TRBD1. This clonotype originated in a woman between 45 and 60 years old with non-small cell lung cancer. Sequenced: distant non-tumor lung tissue. DNA of the CDR3: TGTGCCGGCAGCGAAGCCCTGGGACAGTCCTACGAGCAGTACTTC. This gives the protein CAGSEALGQSYEQYF.